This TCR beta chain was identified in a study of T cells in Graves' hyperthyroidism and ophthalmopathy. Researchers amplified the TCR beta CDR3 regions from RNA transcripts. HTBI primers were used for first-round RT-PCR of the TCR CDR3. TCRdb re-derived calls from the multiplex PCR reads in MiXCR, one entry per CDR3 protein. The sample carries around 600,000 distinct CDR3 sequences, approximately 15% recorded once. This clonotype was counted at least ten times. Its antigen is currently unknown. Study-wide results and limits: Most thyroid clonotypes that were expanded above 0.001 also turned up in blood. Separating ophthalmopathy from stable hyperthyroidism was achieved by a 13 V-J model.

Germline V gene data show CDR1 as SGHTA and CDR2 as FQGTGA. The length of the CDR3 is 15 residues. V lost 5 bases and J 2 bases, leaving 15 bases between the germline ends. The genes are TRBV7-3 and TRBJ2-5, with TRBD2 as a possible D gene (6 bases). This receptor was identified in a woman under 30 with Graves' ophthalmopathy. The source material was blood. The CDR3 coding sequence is TGTGCCAGCAGCCCCATATGGGGGGAACAAGAGACCCAGTACTTC. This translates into CASSPIWGEQETQYF.